This T cell receptor (beta chain) was identified in a study of CD8+ T cells in alopecia areata. On the study more broadly: The drug, tofacitinib, lasted 6 to 18 months, followed by 6 months off drug. Severity scores in treated patients reflected the percentage of scalp affected. Whole-study findings and limits: Normal scalp showed lower clonality than lesional scalp, especially alopecia totalis/universalis.

Extracted RNA was reverse transcribed into cDNA, the sequencing template. Produced via immunoSEQ multiplex PCR; TCRdb's table is partial and in-frame only. The data show about 260,000 clones, around three fifths seen once. Treatment denoted: oral pan-JAK inhibitor, 5-10 mg twice daily. Peripheral blood and lesional scalp punch biopsies were taken from alopecia areata patients. Note on this clone: What it binds is unknown.

The source was CD4+ T cells sorted from blood, collected at week 52, from a patient treated with tofacitinib. The clonotype comes from a human donor with alopecia areata.

CDR3: CSVYDGGNQPQHF. The CDR3 DNA follows: TGCAGCGTTTACGACGGGGGCAATCAGCCCCAGCATTTT. The chain carries TRBV29-1 and TRBJ1-5; D gene uncertain. This CDR3 contains 13 residues. Germline lookup yields CDR1 SQVTM and CDR2 ANQGSEA. Trimming stripped 5 bases from V and 2 bases from J, with 10 bases between.